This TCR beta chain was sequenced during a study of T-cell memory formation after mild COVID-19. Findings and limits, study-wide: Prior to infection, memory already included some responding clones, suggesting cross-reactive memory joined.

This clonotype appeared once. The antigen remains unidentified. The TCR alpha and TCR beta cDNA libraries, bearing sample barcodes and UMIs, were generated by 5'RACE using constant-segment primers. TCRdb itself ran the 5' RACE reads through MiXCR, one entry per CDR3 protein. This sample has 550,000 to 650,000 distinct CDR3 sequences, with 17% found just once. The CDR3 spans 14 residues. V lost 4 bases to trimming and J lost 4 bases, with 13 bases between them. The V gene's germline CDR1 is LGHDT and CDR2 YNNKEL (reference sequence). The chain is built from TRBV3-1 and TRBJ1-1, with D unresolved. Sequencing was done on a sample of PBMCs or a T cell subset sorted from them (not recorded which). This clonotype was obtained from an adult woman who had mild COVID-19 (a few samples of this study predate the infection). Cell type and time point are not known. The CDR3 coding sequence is TGTGCCAGCAGCCCCGGCAGGTCGGGCACTGAAGCTTTCTTT. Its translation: CASSPGRSGTEAFF.